This passage covers 30 T cell receptor beta chains from one sample sequenced in a study of low-dose radiotherapy and immunotherapy resistance in tumors. TRAV- and TRBV-specific primers primed first-strand cDNA, covering alpha and beta chains. With a constant-region primer and a V-primer adapter, TCRs were subjected to roughly 18 PCR cycles of amplification. In TCRdb, the reads were re-called with MiXCR into one record per CDR3 protein. The sample shows about 17,000 distinct CDR3 sequences, roughly 70% of them seen only once. Source of these receptors: a human donor with advanced metastatic prostate, ovarian, gallbladder or colorectal cancer (not recorded which). This table probably holds off-target reads from a library built for another chain.

This chain uses TRBV6-2 or TRBV6-3 with TRBJ2-3; 9 nucleotides line up with TRBD2. V lost 5 bases and J lost 4; bases outside the gene matches: 4. The V gene's germline CDR1 is MNHEY and CDR2 SVGEGT. This CDR3 spans 14 amino acids. CDR3 DNA sequence: TGTGCCAGCAGTGTAGCGGGAGAGGCAGATACGCAGTATTTT. Residues: CASSVAGEADTQYF.

The chain joins TRBV10-3 to TRBJ2-7; 9 bases fit TRBD1. The length of the CDR3 is 13 residues. Germline V gives CDR1 ENHRY, CDR2 SYGVKD. V was clipped by 9 bases and J by 11 bases; unmatched bases: 14. The CDR3 DNA sequence: TGTGCCATAAAGGTACAGGGGGCGGTTGGAGAGTACTTC. Translation gives CAIKVQGAVGEYF.

This sequence joins TRBV12-3 or TRBV12-4 and TRBJ1-5; no clear D. The V end was cut by 8 bases, the J end by 0 bases, with 8 bases between. This CDR3 comprises 13 residues. CDR3 loop: CASSENSNQPQHF. Here the CDR3 DNA reads TGTGCCAGCTCAGAAAATAGCAATCAGCCCCAGCATTTT.

The chain recombines TRBV4-3 with TRBJ2-1; 10 positions match TRBD1. Germline CDR1 and CDR2: LGHNA and YSLEER. The junction had 12 bases not matched to a gene; V was cut back by 0 bases and J by 7 bases. The CDR3 spans 18 residues. The chain's CDR3 is CASSQELADRGVGNEQFF. CDR3 coding DNA: TGCGCCAGCAGCCAAGAGTTGGCGGACAGGGGGGTGGGGAATGAGCAGTTCTTC.

The chain uses TRBV29-1 and TRBJ2-5; TRBD2 matches 7 bases. Germline V gives CDR1 SQVTM, CDR2 ANQGSEA. There are 12 residues in the CDR3. The CDR3 nucleotides are TGCAGTATAGCGGGCCCCCAAGAGACCCAGTACTTC. Translated, it gives CSIAGPQETQYF.

The chain links TRBV5-4 to TRBJ2-1; 12 positions agree with TRBD2. The CDR3 contains 15 residues. The trim removed 7 bases at V and 15 bases at J, leaving 17 bases unmatched. Germline V gene data show CDR1 as SGHNT and CDR2 as YYREEE (reference sequence). The CDR3 here is CASQPPTSGGQMLFF. The CDR3 DNA follows: TGTGCCAGCCAACCACCGACTAGCGGGGGTCAGATGTTGTTCTTC.

The chain is built from TRBV5-4 and TRBJ1-6; D possibly corresponds to TRBD1 (6 bases). Germline V gene data show CDR1 as SGHNT and CDR2 as YYREEE (reference sequence). The CDR3 sequence is 15 residues long. Trimming shortened V by 0 bases and J by 7 bases, and 11 bases separated the two germline ends. The CDR3 region is CASSLATGENSPLHF. The CDR3 DNA reads TGTGCCAGCAGCTTGGCGACAGGTGAAAATTCACCCCTCCACTTT.

The V call is TRBV6-5, the J call TRBJ1-5; 10 nucleotides match TRBD1. The germline V gene encodes CDR1 MNHEY and CDR2 SVGAGI. The CDR3 has 15 amino acids. J was trimmed by 4 bases and V by 5 bases; bases with no gene match: 5. CDR3 bases: TGTGCCAGCAGTATCGACAGGGGGCCTAATCAGCCCCAGCATTTT. Amino acid sequence: CASSIDRGPNQPQHF.

CDR3 nucleotide sequence: TGTGCCAGCAGCCCCCAGGGGCTCTCCTACGAGCAGTACTTC. Its translation: CASSPQGLSYEQYF. The rearrangement uses TRBV7-3 and TRBJ2-7; possibly TRBD1 for D (6 bases). The CDR3 is 14 residues long. The V end lost 5 bases, the J end lost 0 bases, and 11 bases lay between the germline ends. Germline V CDR1 and CDR2: SGHTA, FQGTGA.

This clonotype was recorded only once. Mismatch with germline at one junction end may stem from a read error. V is TRBV18 and J is TRBJ2-7, with TRBD1 as a possible D gene (8 bases). CDR1 and CDR2 (germline): KGHSH, LQKENI. This CDR3 is built from 16 residues. In nucleotides, the CDR3 is TGTGCCAGCTCACCAGGACAGGGCCGGGGGGTATACGAGCGGTACTTC. Translating it yields CASSPGQGRGVYERYF.

The chain joins TRBV7-3 to TRBJ2-2, with no clear D. Germline values: CDR1 SGHTA, CDR2 FQGTGA. Trimming removed 5 bases from V and 6 bases from J, with 22 bases in between. The CDR3 consists of 17 residues. CDR3 loop: CASSAVPTLDLSGELFF. The CDR3 DNA sequence: TGTGCCAGCAGCGCCGTCCCCACCTTAGATCTTTCCGGGGAGCTGTTTTTT.

V is TRBV7-6 and J is TRBJ2-5; D not certain. V was pared by 4 bases and J by 2 bases, with 8 bases between. The germline gives CDR1 SGHVS, CDR2 FNYEAQ. The CDR3 has 13 amino acids. The CDR3 loop reads CASSSTVQETQYF. The DNA of the CDR3 is TGTGCCAGCAGCTCGACCGTGCAAGAGACCCAGTACTTC.

This clonotype appeared a few times. V is TRBV25-1 and J is TRBJ1-1; D is undetermined. V was pared by 4 bases and J by 0 bases, with 6 bases between. The CDR3 loop spans 13 amino acids. Per germline, CDR1 MGHDK and CDR2 SYGVNS. The CDR3 region is CASSAGVNTEAFF. In DNA form, the CDR3 reads TGTGCCAGCAGTGCAGGAGTGAACACTGAAGCTTTCTTT.

The rearrangement links TRBV4-1 to TRBJ2-3; 7 bases line up with TRBD2. CDR1 is MGHRA, CDR2 YSYEKL, per germline. Trimming took 1 base from V and 0 from J; bases not matched to a gene: 10. The CDR3 runs to 18 residues. The CDR3 DNA is TGCGCCAGCAGCCAAGTTGCGGGAGAGGGCCCTAGCACAGATACGCAGTATTTT. Its translation: CASSQVAGEGPSTDTQYF.

The rearrangement links TRBV4-1 to TRBJ1-6; D ambiguous. The CDR3 has 15 residues. Germline V gene data show CDR1 as MGHRA and CDR2 as YSYEKL. V lost 1 base, J lost 10 bases, and 14 bases lay in between. DNA of the CDR3: TGCGCCAGCAGCCAAGGGGGTAGGGAGGGCTCACCCCTCCACTTT. This gives the protein CASSQGGREGSPLHF.

The gene calls are TRBV7-2 and TRBJ1-6, with D unresolved. The germline CDR1 and CDR2 sequences are SGHTA and FQGNSA. The CDR3 contains 16 residues. V was trimmed by 5 bases and J by 9 bases, leaving 20 bases between them. CDR3: CASSPPPKGLFSPLHF. The CDR3, as DNA: TGTGCCAGCAGCCCCCCCCCCAAAGGGCTGTTTTCACCCCTCCACTTT.

The chain links TRBV9 to TRBJ2-5; 7 bases map to TRBD1. V lost 0 bases, J lost 7 bases, and 9 bases stayed unmatched. The CDR3 extends over 15 amino acids. CDR1 SGDLS and CDR2 YYNGEE come from the germline V gene. The chain's CDR3 is CASSVAPTGLGTQYF. As DNA, the CDR3 is TGTGCCAGCAGCGTAGCCCCGACAGGGCTCGGGACCCAGTACTTC.

The chain is built from TRBV11-3 and TRBJ2-7; possibly TRBD1 or TRBD2 for D (7 bases each). With 1 base removed from V and 7 bases from J, the gap between germline ends came to 17 bases. CDR1 and CDR2 from the germline V gene are SGHNT and YENEEA. The length of the CDR3 is 15 residues. As DNA, the CDR3 is TGTGCCAGCAGCTTAGGGGGGGGACAGTCGGAAGAGCAGTACTTC. It translates to CASSLGGGQSEEQYF.

The chain is built from TRBV5-1 and TRBJ1-1, with 11 bases identical to TRBD1. This CDR3 is built from 14 residues. Losses at the gene ends were 5 bases for V and 0 bases for J; bases not matched to a gene: 0. Germline-derived CDR1 and CDR2 are SGHRS and YFSETQ. The CDR3 region has the DNA TGCGCCAGCAGGGGACAGGGGGTGAACACTGAAGCTTTCTTT. This encodes CASRGQGVNTEAFF.

This chain joins TRBV13 and TRBJ2-1; D is undetermined. CDR3 length: 12 amino acids. V lost 4 bases and J lost 5, with 6 bases in between. Germline V gene data show CDR1 as PRHDT and CDR2 as FYEKMQ (reference sequence). In DNA form, the CDR3 reads TGTGCCAGCAGCTCCCCTAACAATGAGCAGTTCTTC. As protein: CASSSPNNEQFF.

The V gene is TRBV20-1, the J gene TRBJ2-1, with 8 bases that match TRBD2. J gave up 8 bases and V 3 bases, and 6 bases lay outside the gene matches. Looked up from germline, CDR1 is DFQATT and CDR2 is SNEGSKA (reference sequence). The CDR3 runs to 13 residues. The CDR3 DNA is TGCAGTGCTAGCGGGGGGGCCAGCGATGAGCAGTTCTTC. Protein: CSASGGASDEQFF.

J is TRBJ1-1 and V is TRBV6-5; a weak D match, TRBD1 (5 bases). Looked up from germline, CDR1 is MNHEY and CDR2 is SVGAGI. Trimming removed 0 bases at V and 3 bases at J, with 11 bases between. This CDR3 has 15 amino acids. The CDR3 DNA reads as TGTGCCAGCAGTTACTCATCGGGGGACCACACTGAAGCTTTCTTT. Its protein is CASSYSSGDHTEAFF.

The count of this clonotype is one. The genes are TRBV11-2 and TRBJ2-1, with D tentatively TRBD2 (6 bases). Trimming shortened V by 5 bases and J by 4 bases, and 15 bases separated the two germline ends. From germline, CDR1 is SGHAT and CDR2 FQNNGV. This CDR3 has 15 residues. The chain's CDR3 is CASSPRELIYNEQFF. The CDR3 DNA is TGTGCCAGCAGCCCACGGGAGTTAATATACAATGAGCAGTTCTTC.

The rearrangement uses TRBV7-9 and TRBJ2-5; 9 nucleotides line up with TRBD1. Germline V lookup: CDR1 SEHNR, CDR2 FQNEAQ (reference sequence). V lost 3 bases to trimming and J lost 1 base; unmatched junction nucleotides: 3. The CDR3 has 15 amino acids. The CDR3 DNA is TGTGCCAGCAGCTTGCTGGACAGGGGCCAAGAGACCCAGTACTTC. Translating gives CASSLLDRGQETQYF.

The CDR3 coding sequence is TGTGCCAGCAGCCTGGGGCTCCATGGAGAGACCCAGTACTTC. Its protein product is CASSLGLHGETQYF. This chain uses TRBV5-6 with TRBJ2-5; weak D call: TRBD1 (5 bases). V gave up 4 bases and J gave up 4 bases, with 14 bases separating them. The length of the CDR3 is 14 residues. Germline loops: CDR1 SGHDT, CDR2 YYEEEE.

The chain combines TRBV5-1 with TRBJ2-7; a possible D gene is TRBD2 (6 bases). Germline CDR1 reads SGHRS; CDR2 reads YFSETQ. The CDR3 runs 14 residues. The germline V and J ends were trimmed by 0 bases and 0 bases, with 7 bases remaining between them. The CDR3 DNA follows: TGCGCCAGCAGCTTGGTAGCGGCCTCCTACGAGCAGTACTTC. Protein: CASSLVAASYEQYF.

J is TRBJ1-2 and V is TRBV4-1, with a possible D match to TRBD1 (5 bases). The CDR3 has 17 residues. The V gene's germline CDR1 is MGHRA and CDR2 YSYEKL. Trimming took 0 bases from V and 8 from J, leaving 22 bases between them. CDR3 protein: CASSQDIQAGREIGYTF. The DNA of the CDR3 is TGCGCCAGCAGCCAAGATATCCAGGCGGGGCGGGAAATCGGCTACACCTTC.

The chain has TRBV9 and TRBJ1-3; no reliable D call. The CDR3 totals 15 residues. The germline V gene has CDR1 SGDLS and CDR2 YYNGEE. V lost 1 base and J 3 bases, leaving 11 bases between the germline ends. CDR3 loop: CASSVTVTYGNTIYF. The CDR3 nucleotides are TGTGCCAGCAGCGTAACAGTTACCTATGGAAACACCATATATTTT.

This clonotype was counted a few times. This rearrangement joins TRBV20-1 to TRBJ2-5; 8 bases map to TRBD2. This CDR3 region has 13 residues. V lost 5 bases, J lost 5 bases, and 7 bases stayed unmatched. Germline CDR1 and CDR2: DFQATT and SNEGSKA (reference sequence). CDR3 in DNA: TGCAGTGCTGGGGGGACTAGGGAGGAGACCCAGTACTTC. Translating gives CSAGGTREETQYF.

The chain combines TRBV9 with TRBJ2-7, with D unresolved. The V end lost 0 bases, the J end lost 2 bases, and 6 bases lay between the germline ends. The germline V gene has CDR1 SGDLS and CDR2 YYNGEE. The CDR3 length is 13 residues. CDR3 residues: CASSVGATYEQYF. The CDR3 DNA is TGTGCCAGCAGCGTAGGAGCGACCTACGAGCAGTACTTC.